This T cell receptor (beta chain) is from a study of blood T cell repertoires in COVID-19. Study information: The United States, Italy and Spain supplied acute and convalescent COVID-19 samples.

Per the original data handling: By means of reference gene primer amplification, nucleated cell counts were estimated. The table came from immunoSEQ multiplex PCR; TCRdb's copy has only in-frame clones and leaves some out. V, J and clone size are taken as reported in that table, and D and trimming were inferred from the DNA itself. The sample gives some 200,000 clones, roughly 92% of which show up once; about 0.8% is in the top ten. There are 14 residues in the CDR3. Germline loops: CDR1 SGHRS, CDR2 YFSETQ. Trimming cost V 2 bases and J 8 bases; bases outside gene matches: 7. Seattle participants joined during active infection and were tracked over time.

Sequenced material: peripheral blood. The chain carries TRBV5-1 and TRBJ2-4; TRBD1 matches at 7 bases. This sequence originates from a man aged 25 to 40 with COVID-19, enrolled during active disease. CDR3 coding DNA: TGCGCCAGCAGCTTATCACCTGACAGGGACATTCAGTACTTC. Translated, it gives CASSLSPDRDIQYF.